The source of this TCR beta chain is a study of siplizumab effects on memory and regulatory T cells. About 10^5 TCR templates were measured in each sample. Sequencing was performed with immunoSEQ multiplex PCR; in TCRdb, only in-frame clones are kept and a portion is missing. The top ten clones hold approximately 17% of a sample with over 70,000 clones, 85% to 95% of them seen once. Remarks on this clone: Antigen specificity is unknown.

The V end lost 0 bases, the J end lost 6 bases, and 16 bases lay between the germline ends. The CDR3 totals 16 residues. In germline, CDR1 is SGHTS, CDR2 YDEGEE. Whole-study findings and limits: Assignment of a naive or memory phenotype failed for roughly 75-95% of the proliferating CD4+ or CD8+ clones.

This TCR was recovered from a human donor in good health. Specimen: CD8+ T cells sorted from blood. The chain combines TRBV5-8 with TRBJ2-1; TRBD2 is a possible D gene (5 bases). CDR3 in amino acids: CASSLGLEVGTNEQFF. The CDR3 DNA is TGTGCCAGCAGCTTGGGGTTGGAGGTGGGAACCAATGAGCAGTTCTTC.